This TCR beta chain was sequenced in a study of cytomegalovirus exposure and HLA in healthy donors listed by TCRdb under 2017. For the wider study: An earlier analysis of roughly 610 of the donors reported about 300 Gb of sequence data and 90 million to 120 million unique TCR beta sequences obtained from some 170 million T cells. An early release that covered about 640 HLA-typed donors contained about 300 gigabases of sequencing data and 85 million to 100 million unique TCR sequences. Of the approximately 400 genotyped donors, roughly 76% were placed in the genetic ancestry cluster associated with self-reported Caucasian donors. The study was designed to test whether signatures of past pathogen exposure could be identified by cataloging public T cell receptors. The T cell repertoires of some 670 subjects were profiled by immunosequencing and related to cytomegalovirus serostatus. In addition to the first cohort of several hundred subjects, a separate validation cohort of 120 different subjects was used. The study combined high-throughput TCR immunosequencing, statistical association of individual TCRs with disease status, and machine learning to predict cytomegalovirus infection status. A later analysis re-analyzed previously published TCR beta repertoires from about 600 donors and added high-resolution HLA genotyping to study TCR occurrence patterns. In the later analysis, no new phenotypic data were used to find candidate immune exposures; instead, reliance was placed on TCR beta sequences and their occurrence across donors. An earlier analysis of 450 to 750 of the donors used high-throughput TCR beta sequencing to judge whether each TCR beta V gene segment behaved as functional or pseudogenic. Alongside the repertoire data, information on donor age, sex, ethnicity and CMV serostatus was compiled. A later genetic analysis used genome-wide SNP genotypes for 398 of the 666 donors, treating that subset as a discovery cohort. All discovery cohort repertoires had been generated using a single sequencing platform. HLA typing included class I and class II loci at four-digit resolution. Typing coverage differed by locus: A, B, C, DRB1 and DQB1 were typed in roughly 620-630 donors, DQA1 in about 500, DPA1 in some 570, and DPB1 in 400 to 480. Because of strong linkage in the cohort, roughly five DR-DQ haplotypes were treated as single units for association and clustering. On average, 235,054 unique TCR beta nucleotide sequences were sequenced per donor among some 420 genotyped donors of the cohort, with roughly 18% of those sequences being non-productive. The research as a whole found: Only TCR beta chains were sequenced in this cohort, and the absence of alpha or paired-chain data limited detectable features. In an earlier analysis of around 500 of the donors, most TCR beta V segments appeared in productive rearrangements about 87% or about 30% of the time, broadly matching IMGT annotations. In a later analysis, TCR association rates were found to vary across HLA loci, with the most associated TCRs seen for DRB1 alleles and the fewest for HLA-C alleles. In the study, approximately 150 TCR beta chains were listed as associated with cytomegalovirus. V-gene and J-gene trimming of TCR beta chains was associated with a missense DCLRE1C variant in a later genetic analysis, and the association was replicated in an independent cohort. A few of the identified cytomegalovirus-associated TCR beta chains were confirmed in vitro to be specific for cytomegalovirus antigens. Cytomegalovirus status was reported to be diagnosed by the classifier with high specificity and sensitivity in both the original and validation cohorts. In a later analysis, HLA-associated TCR beta chains showed more clonal expansion and lower generation probabilities than non-associated chains that were equally common. A further reported finding was that TCR beta sequences accurately predicted the HLA-A and HLA-B alleles for most subjects in the first cohort. While some public TCRs were present in many individuals, most TCR sequences turned up only very rarely across donors. At a false discovery rate of 0.05, a later analysis linked about 17,000 TCR beta sequences to specific HLA alleles. For the cohort, immune exposure information was limited to CMV serostatus. A later genetic analysis reported fewer N-insertions in productive TCRs among donors in an Asian-associated ancestry cluster than the roughly 670-donor mean. Because counts were too low, some 17 rarely observed V segments, including chromosome 9 orphons, were excluded from the earlier analysis of 500 to 700 of the donors. A later analysis reported that several top co-occurrence clusters appeared linked to parvovirus B19, influenza, CMV and Epstein-Barr virus. The sequencing pipeline was judged likely to have produced a cluster of highly shared sequence variants as a technical artifact. Because the 87-base-pair reads could not distinguish some IMGT-functional V segments, including TRBV6-2 and TRBV6-3, those segments were excluded. Because HLA typing was missing for some donors at each locus, association tests included only the typed subset. When HLA alleles, especially DR and DQ, strongly co-occurred, TCR associations were difficult to assign to individual alleles. Most CMV-associated TCR beta chains appeared to be HLA-restricted in a later analysis, and the HLA associations seemed to be driven largely by CMV exposure. Correlated functional status among segregating V segments might reflect linkage disequilibrium, but an unknown experimental factor could not be ruled out. Presence/absence analyses assumed roughly uniform sequencing depth across donors, an assumption that may not hold. The authors suggested that the approach could potentially be extended to other disease states and immunological phenotypes.

In total, fewer than 750 healthy bone marrow donors made up the cohort. At the time of sampling, all cohort members were nominally healthy, though unrecorded immune exposures were likely present. The donor was CMV seropositive and was included in the group of 250 to 300 seropositive cohort members. A peripheral blood sample was provided by each donor, and peripheral blood mononuclear cells were used for TCR beta sequencing. Genomic DNA extraction from the blood cell samples was performed with the Qiagen DNeasy Blood Extraction Kit. V is shortened by 7 bases, J by 7 bases, and the region joining them spans 19 bases. From the germline V gene (reference sequence), CDR1 is LNHDA and CDR2 is SQIVND. From its cysteine to its phenylalanine, the CDR3 spans 14 amino acids. Only the CDR3 portion is preserved as DNA: 42 bases, with reading frame beginning at the first base. Libraries came from the immunoSEQ multiplex PCR assay. The multiplex PCR relied on a mix of 60 forward primers for TCR Vbeta segments and 13 reverse primers for TCR Jbeta segments. Amplification of the CDR3 region of rearranged TCR beta genes was performed with a multiplex PCR assay on genomic DNA. The Illumina HiSeq System was used to sequence the amplified TCR beta libraries as 87-base-pair reads. Concerning the study's data processing: A later analysis tallied around 87 million unique TCR beta chains across the 610 or so repertoires, and about 12 million of those chains were shared by two or more donors. To remove PCR and sequencing errors, raw reads were error-corrected and collapsed into unique sequences using a nearest-neighbor algorithm that merged closely related sequences. CDR3 sequences were aligned to IMGT reference sequences to assign V, D and J gene segments. Each retained sequence needed at least a six-nucleotide match to both a V gene segment and a J gene segment. A rearrangement was called productive if the CDR3 had no stop codons and remained in frame with V and J, and every other rearrangement was called non-productive. CDR3 was defined according to IMGT convention as the region running from the second conserved V-encoded cysteine to the conserved J-encoded phenylalanine. The earlier analysis of about 590 of the donors excluded sequences that lacked an unambiguous match to a single V gene segment. An earlier analysis of 587 of the donors classified V segments as functional when productive rearrangements were above 56.7% and as segregating when the standard deviation between donors was above 5%. A statistical classification framework was built for diagnosing cytomegalovirus status from the catalog of TCR beta chain sequences. In a later analysis, TCR nucleotide sequences were compared against IMGT/GENE-DB human TR gene sequences so that V and J genes could be assigned. Using the TCRdist pipeline, a later analysis assigned CDR3 sequences along with most-parsimonious VDJ recombination scenarios. In a later analysis, each TCR beta chain was defined by its CDR3 amino acid sequence together with its V-gene family, and reads without a unique V-gene family were excluded. In a later analysis, several hundred highly shared, low-generation-probability nucleotide sequences were removed to address suspected cross-contamination and a sequencing artifact. For each public chain, a later analysis derived a clonal expansion index from normalized ranks of inferred template counts within each repertoire. In a later analysis, generation probabilities were computed with a VDJ recombination model fitted to out-of-frame rearrangements, and the resulting probabilities were checked against IGoR. In a later analysis, hypergeometric tests were used to score TCR-TCR, TCR-HLA and TCR-CMV co-occurrence, with a repertoire-size bias correction applied to TCR pairs. In a later analysis, false discovery rates were estimated by permuting HLA or CMV assignments 20 times. In a later analysis, co-occurring TCRs were grouped with DBSCAN, and TCRdist sequence similarity was added when clustering was performed within HLA-allele-positive subsets. Co-occurrence clustering excluded repertoires with fewer than 30,000 or more than 120,000 public chains, plus five with anomalous nucleotide sharing. In TCRdb, the immuneACCESS table is reduced to in-frame sequences with V and J assigned. These tables do not hold every clone; where another copy was compared, an unresolved V gene accounts for under half, and the others remain unexplained. Clone size and V and J calls were adopted from that table, with D and trimming inferred from the DNA. A total of around 200,000 clones appear in this sample, over 70% of them only once. The ten most abundant clones make up less than 3% of the sample.

Turning to this clone: No cognate antigen has been identified for it. Base-call qualities are not available, and no considerably larger clone is one nucleotide away.

Sample: PBMCs. The sequence was collected from a woman between 55 and 75 years old in good health and CMV-seropositive. The rearrangement combines TRBV19 with TRBJ1-1; the D gene lacks a confident call. In nucleotide form, the sequence is TGTGCCAGTACCCCGTCCCTTTCCCGGAGTGAAGCTTTCTTT. Translated, this is CASTPSLSRSEAFF.